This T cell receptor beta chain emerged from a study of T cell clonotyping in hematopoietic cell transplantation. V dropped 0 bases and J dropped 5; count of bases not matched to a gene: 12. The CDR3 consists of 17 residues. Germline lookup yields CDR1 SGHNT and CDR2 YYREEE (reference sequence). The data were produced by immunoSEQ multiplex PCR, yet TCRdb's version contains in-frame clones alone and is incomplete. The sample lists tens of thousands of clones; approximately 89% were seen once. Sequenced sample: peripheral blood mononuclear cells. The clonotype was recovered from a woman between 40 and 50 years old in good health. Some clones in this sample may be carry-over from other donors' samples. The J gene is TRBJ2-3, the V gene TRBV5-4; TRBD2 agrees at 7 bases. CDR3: CASSLEIREALVDTQYF. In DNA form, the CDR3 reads TGTGCCAGCAGCTTGGAAATCCGGGAGGCCCTAGTAGATACGCAGTATTTT.